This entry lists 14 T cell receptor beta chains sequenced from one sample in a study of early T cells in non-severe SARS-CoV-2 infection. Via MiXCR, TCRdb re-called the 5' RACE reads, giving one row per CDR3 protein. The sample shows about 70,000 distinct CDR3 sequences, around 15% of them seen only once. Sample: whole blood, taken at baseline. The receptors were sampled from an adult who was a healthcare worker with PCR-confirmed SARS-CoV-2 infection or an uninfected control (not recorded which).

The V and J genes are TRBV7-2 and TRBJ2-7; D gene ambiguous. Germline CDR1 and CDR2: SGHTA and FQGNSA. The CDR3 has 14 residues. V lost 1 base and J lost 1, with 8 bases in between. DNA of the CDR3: TGTGCCAGCAGCTTAGTACTACTATCCTACGAGCAGTACTTC. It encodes CASSLVLLSYEQYF.

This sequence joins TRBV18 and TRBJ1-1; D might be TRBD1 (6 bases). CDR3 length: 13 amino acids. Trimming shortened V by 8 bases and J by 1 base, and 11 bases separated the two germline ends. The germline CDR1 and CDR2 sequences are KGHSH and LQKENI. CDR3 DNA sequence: TGTGCCAGCCAGGGGAACGGGAACACTGAAGCTTTCTTT. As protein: CASQGNGNTEAFF.

The CDR3 DNA follows: TGTGCCAGCAGCTGGGGACGCTTGGGGACTGAAGCTTTCTTT. Translated: CASSWGRLGTEAFF. V gene TRBV7-9 combines with J gene TRBJ1-1; tentative D call: TRBD1 (5 bases). The germline V gene has CDR1 SEHNR and CDR2 FQNEAQ (reference sequence). The length of the CDR3 is 14 residues. V lost 4 bases and J lost 5, with 14 bases in between.

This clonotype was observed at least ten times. The CDR3: CATGQGTTYEQYF. CDR3 DNA sequence: TGTGCCACCGGACAGGGGACGACCTACGAGCAGTACTTC. The chain joins TRBV28 to TRBJ2-7; 9 bases line up with TRBD1. Losses at the gene ends were 10 bases for V and 2 bases for J; bases not matched to a gene: 6. The CDR3 is 13 residues long. Germline CDR1 and CDR2: MDHEN and SYDVKM.

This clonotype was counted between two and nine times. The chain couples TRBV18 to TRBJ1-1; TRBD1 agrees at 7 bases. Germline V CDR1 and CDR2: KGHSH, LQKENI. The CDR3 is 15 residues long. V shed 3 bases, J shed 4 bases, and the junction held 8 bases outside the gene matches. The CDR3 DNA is TGTGCCAGCTCACCTAACAGGGGAAAGAGCACTGAAGCTTTCTTT. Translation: CASSPNRGKSTEAFF.

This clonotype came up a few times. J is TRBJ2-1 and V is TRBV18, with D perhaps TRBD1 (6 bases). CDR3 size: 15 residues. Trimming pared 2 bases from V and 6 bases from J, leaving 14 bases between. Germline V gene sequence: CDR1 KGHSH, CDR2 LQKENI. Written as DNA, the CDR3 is TGTGCCAGCTCACCAAATCGACAGGCCCCCAATGAGCAGTTCTTC. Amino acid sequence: CASSPNRQAPNEQFF.

In nucleotides, the CDR3 is TGTGCCTGGAACTCGGGACTCATGTTTGGCTACACCTTC. Translated: CAWNSGLMFGYTF. The J gene is TRBJ1-2, the V gene TRBV30; tentative D call: TRBD1 (5 bases). Germline lookup yields CDR1 GTSNPN and CDR2 SVGIG (reference sequence). This CDR3 spans 13 amino acids. V was clipped by 4 bases and J by 7 bases, with 16 bases between them.

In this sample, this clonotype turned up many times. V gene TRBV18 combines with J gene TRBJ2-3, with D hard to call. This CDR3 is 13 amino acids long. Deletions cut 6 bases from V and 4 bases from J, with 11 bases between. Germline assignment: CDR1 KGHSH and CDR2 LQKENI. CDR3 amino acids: CASSTGSSDTQYF. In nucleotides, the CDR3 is TGTGCCAGCTCGACCGGCTCCTCAGATACGCAGTATTTT.

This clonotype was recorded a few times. The CDR3 DNA follows: TGTGCCAGCATCTCCGGGGTAGGGAAGGGCTATGGCTACACCTTC. Translated: CASISGVGKGYGYTF. V and J are TRBV2 and TRBJ1-2; D not certain. This CDR3 region has 15 residues. Germline values: CDR1 SNHLY, CDR2 FYNNEI. Trimming shortened V by 7 bases and J by 4 bases, and 19 bases separated the two germline ends.

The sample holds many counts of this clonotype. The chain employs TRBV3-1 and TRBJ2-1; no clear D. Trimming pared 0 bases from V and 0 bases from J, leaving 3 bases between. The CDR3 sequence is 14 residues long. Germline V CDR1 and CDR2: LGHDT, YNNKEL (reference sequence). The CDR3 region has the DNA TGTGCCAGCAGCCAAGACTTCTCCTACAATGAGCAGTTCTTC. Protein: CASSQDFSYNEQFF.

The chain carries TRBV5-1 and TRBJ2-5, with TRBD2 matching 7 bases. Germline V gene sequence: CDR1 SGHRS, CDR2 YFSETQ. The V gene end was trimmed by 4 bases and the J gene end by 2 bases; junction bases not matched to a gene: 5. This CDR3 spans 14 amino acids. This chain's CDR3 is CASSDPSGQETQYF. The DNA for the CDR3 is TGCGCCAGCAGCGATCCTAGCGGTCAAGAGACCCAGTACTTC.

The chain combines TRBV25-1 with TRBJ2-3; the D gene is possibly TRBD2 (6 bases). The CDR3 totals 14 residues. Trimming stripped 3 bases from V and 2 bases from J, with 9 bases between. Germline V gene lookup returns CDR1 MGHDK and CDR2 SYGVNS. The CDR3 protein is CASSEPSDTDTQYF. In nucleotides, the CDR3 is TGTGCCAGCAGTGAGCCTAGCGACACAGATACGCAGTATTTT.

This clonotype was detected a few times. Here the CDR3 reads CASSIGWGSSYEQYF. The CDR3 DNA reads TGTGCCAGTAGTATAGGATGGGGCAGCTCCTACGAGCAGTACTTC. V usage is TRBV19 and J usage is TRBJ2-7; D is possibly TRBD1 (5 bases). Deletions cut 1 base from V and 0 bases from J, with 10 bases between. CDR1 is LNHDA, CDR2 SQIVND, per germline (reference sequence). The CDR3 extends over 15 amino acids.

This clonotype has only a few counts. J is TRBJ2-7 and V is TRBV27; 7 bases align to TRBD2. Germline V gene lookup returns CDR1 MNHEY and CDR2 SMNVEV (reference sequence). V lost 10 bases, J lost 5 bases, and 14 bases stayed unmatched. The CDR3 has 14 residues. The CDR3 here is CATSTGGFNDEQYF. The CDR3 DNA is TGTGCCACCAGCACGGGGGGATTCAACGACGAGCAGTACTTC.